This passage covers 11 T cell receptor beta chains from one sample sequenced in a study of blood T cells in healthy people across ages. The authors ran a second PCR of about 7 to 12 cycles using a sample-barcoded 5' primer and a J-beta primer mix. TCRdb called the 5' RACE reads again in MiXCR, with one record for every CDR3 protein. The sample includes about 1.6 million distinct CDR3 sequences, roughly 30% of them seen just once. The source material was blood. Receptor source: a woman aged 25 to 39 in good health.

The sample holds a few counts of this clonotype. The chain joins TRBV9 to TRBJ2-7, with D perhaps TRBD1 (6 bases). V was clipped by 0 bases and J by 3 bases, with 13 bases between them. CDR1 and CDR2 (germline): SGDLS, YYNGEE. CDR3 length equals 15 residues. As DNA, the CDR3 is TGTGCCAGCAGCGTAGGGGCCGGGACATACTACGAGCAGTACTTC. Amino acid sequence: CASSVGAGTYYEQYF.

This clonotype was seen more than once but under ten times. The chain uses TRBV7-6 and TRBJ1-2, with 9 positions matching TRBD1. V shed 0 bases, J shed 2 bases, and the junction held 4 bases outside the gene matches. The CDR3 consists of 16 residues. Germline V gene sequence: CDR1 SGHVS, CDR2 FNYEAQ. Here the CDR3 DNA reads TGTGCCAGCAGCTTAGCACCGGGACAGGGAAACTATGGCTACACCTTC. It encodes CASSLAPGQGNYGYTF.

This clonotype has just a few counts. The chain links TRBV3-1 to TRBJ1-1; D remains ambiguous. CDR1 is LGHDT, CDR2 YNNKEL, per germline (reference sequence). Trimming removed 4 bases from V and 1 base from J, with 7 bases in between. The CDR3 totals 13 residues. The CDR3 loop is CASSPQSNTEAFF. The DNA for the CDR3 is TGTGCCAGCAGCCCACAGTCGAACACTGAAGCTTTCTTT. Filled out from reference TRBV3-1 and TRBJ1-1, the complete variable domain reads DTAVSQTPKYLVTQMGNDKSIKCEQNLGHDTMYWYKQDSKKFLKIMFSYNNKELIINETVPNRFSPKSPDKAHLNLHINSLELGDSAVYFCASSPQSNTEAFFGQGTRLTVV.

This clonotype was seen only once. This rearrangement joins TRBV2 to TRBJ2-5, with 7 bases that match TRBD2. Germline CDR1 is SNHLY and CDR2 is FYNNEI. V was pared by 3 bases and J by 2 bases, with 9 bases of the junction left unmatched. CDR3 length equals 16 residues. The CDR3 reads CASSDLKASGQETQYF. DNA for the CDR3: TGTGCCAGCAGTGACTTAAAGGCTAGCGGACAAGAGACCCAGTACTTC.

Concerning this clonotype: Relative to the germline gene, one junction end is altered; a read error may explain this. This chain uses TRBV4-1 with TRBJ2-3, with TRBD2 matching over 13 bases. The CDR3 loop spans 18 amino acids. CDR1 and CDR2 (germline): MGHRA, YSYEKL. CDR3 loop: CACSQEALAGGPSDTQYF. DNA of the CDR3: TGCGCCTGCAGCCAAGAGGCACTAGCGGGAGGGCCCTCAGATACGCAGTATTTT.

This clonotype showed up many times. This chain uses TRBV29-1 with TRBJ2-7; 12 positions match TRBD2. J gave up 3 bases and V 7 bases, and 4 bases lay outside the gene matches. CDR3 length equals 13 residues. From germline, CDR1 is SQVTM and CDR2 ANQGSEA. This chain's CDR3 is CSAGTSGFYEQYF. In DNA form, the CDR3 reads TGCAGCGCTGGGACTAGCGGGTTCTACGAGCAGTACTTC.

This clonotype was counted between two and nine times. The rearrangement joins TRBV20-1 to TRBJ2-7; D may be TRBD1 (6 bases). Germline CDR1 is DFQATT and CDR2 is SNEGSKA (reference sequence). The CDR3 is 15 residues long. V shed 0 bases and J shed 0 bases, with 12 bases lying between them. The CDR3 here is CSARDFGQSSYEQYF. The CDR3 DNA reads TGCAGTGCTAGAGATTTCGGACAGAGCTCCTACGAGCAGTACTTC.

This clonotype showed up just a few times. This chain joins TRBV5-1 and TRBJ1-5, with TRBD1 matching 12 bases. J lost 7 bases, V lost 4 bases, and 12 bases had no gene match. The germline V gene has CDR1 SGHRS and CDR2 YFSETQ. CDR3 length: 17 residues. This chain's CDR3 is CASSPGQGAMTGQPQHF. CDR3 bases: TGCGCCAGCAGCCCGGGACAGGGGGCGATGACAGGCCAGCCCCAGCATTTT.

This clonotype was counted between two and nine times. This chain uses TRBV7-6 with TRBJ2-1, with D possibly matching TRBD1 (5 bases). Trimming cost V 0 bases and J 6 bases, with 12 bases left between them. Per germline, CDR1 SGHVS and CDR2 FNYEAQ. This CDR3 region has 15 residues. Here the CDR3 DNA reads TGTGCCAGCAGCTTAGCGTACGGCAGGGCCAATGAGCAGTTCTTC. This sequence encodes CASSLAYGRANEQFF.

A word on this clonotype: The junction shows a germline mismatch at one end, possibly a read error. The gene calls are TRBV6-6 and TRBJ2-3; a possible D gene is TRBD1 (6 bases). The CDR3 covers 14 residues. From germline, CDR1 is MNHNY and CDR2 SVGAGI (reference sequence). The CDR3 loop is CASSAQGTLGTRYF. Written as DNA, the CDR3 is TGTGCCAGCAGTGCACAGGGTACATTGGGGACGCGGTATTTT.

This rearrangement joins TRBV27 to TRBJ1-5; D uncertain. Germline V lookup: CDR1 MNHEY, CDR2 SMNVEV (reference sequence). The CDR3 is 12 residues long. V lost 8 bases and J 7 bases, leaving 12 bases between the germline ends. The CDR3 sequence: CASGVGQQPQHF. CDR3 nucleotide sequence: TGTGCCAGCGGAGTAGGGCAGCAGCCCCAGCATTTT.